This paragraph reports one T cell receptor (beta chain). What it recognizes is unknown. Assay: immunoSEQ multiplex PCR; the TCRdb copy retains only in-frame clones and omits some. This table has 70,000 to 95,000 clones, roughly 90% appearing once. This specimen comes from a study of T cell responses to AZD1222 COVID-19 vaccine. Study findings and constraints: With two AZD1222 doses given, Spike-specific TCR breadth and depth both rose. The donor cohort was predominantly white British with a female majority, and clonal diversity may have been underestimated.

Between the trimmed V and J ends, which lost 1 base and 9 bases, there was a span of 12 bases. The V gene's germline CDR1 is MGHRA and CDR2 YSYEKL. CDR3 length: 13 amino acids. This chain connects TRBV4-1 to TRBJ1-2; no clear D. The source was peripheral blood, collected 28 days after the second AZD1222 dose. The clonotype originates from an adult who received the AZD1222 COVID-19 vaccine. The CDR3 reads CASSQVRESSYTF. DNA for the CDR3: TGCGCCAGCAGCCAAGTGAGGGAATCAAGCTACACCTTC.